This TCR beta chain was profiled in a study of cytomegalovirus exposure and HLA in healthy donors. Turning to the study itself: The same platform as the roughly 630 first-cohort repertoires was used for the 120 or so validation repertoires, a later analysis reported.

The donors were members of the validation cohort, which comprised around 110 subjects and was separate from the first cohort of roughly 700 subjects. Study-wide results and limits: The majority of TCR sequences were rare, yet some public TCRs appeared in many donors. CMV antigen specificity was confirmed in vitro for a few CMV-associated chains.

This clone has a single count. Its target is not known. Generated by immunoSEQ multiplex PCR, the TCRdb table keeps only in-frame clones and is missing some. Of about 120,000 clones in the sample, 75% to 90% were seen once. V shed 7 bases and J shed 7 bases, with 16 bases lying between them. From germline, CDR1 is MGHDK and CDR2 SYGVNS. This CDR3 is 14 amino acids long. V usage is TRBV25-1 and J usage is TRBJ2-2, with D tentatively TRBD1 (6 bases). The sequence derives from a woman younger than 30 in good health and CMV-seronegative. The sample consisted of PBMCs. The CDR3 nucleotides are TGTGCCAGCACTAATTGGGGGCATAACGGGGAGCTGTTTTTT. This encodes CASTNWGHNGELFF. Filled out from reference TRBV25-1 and TRBJ2-2, the complete variable domain reads EADIYQTPRYLVIGTGKKITLECSQTMGHDKMYWYQQDPGMELHLIHYSYGVNSTEKGDLSSESTVSRIRTEHFPLTLESARPSHTSQYLCASTNWGHNGELFFGEGSRLTVL.